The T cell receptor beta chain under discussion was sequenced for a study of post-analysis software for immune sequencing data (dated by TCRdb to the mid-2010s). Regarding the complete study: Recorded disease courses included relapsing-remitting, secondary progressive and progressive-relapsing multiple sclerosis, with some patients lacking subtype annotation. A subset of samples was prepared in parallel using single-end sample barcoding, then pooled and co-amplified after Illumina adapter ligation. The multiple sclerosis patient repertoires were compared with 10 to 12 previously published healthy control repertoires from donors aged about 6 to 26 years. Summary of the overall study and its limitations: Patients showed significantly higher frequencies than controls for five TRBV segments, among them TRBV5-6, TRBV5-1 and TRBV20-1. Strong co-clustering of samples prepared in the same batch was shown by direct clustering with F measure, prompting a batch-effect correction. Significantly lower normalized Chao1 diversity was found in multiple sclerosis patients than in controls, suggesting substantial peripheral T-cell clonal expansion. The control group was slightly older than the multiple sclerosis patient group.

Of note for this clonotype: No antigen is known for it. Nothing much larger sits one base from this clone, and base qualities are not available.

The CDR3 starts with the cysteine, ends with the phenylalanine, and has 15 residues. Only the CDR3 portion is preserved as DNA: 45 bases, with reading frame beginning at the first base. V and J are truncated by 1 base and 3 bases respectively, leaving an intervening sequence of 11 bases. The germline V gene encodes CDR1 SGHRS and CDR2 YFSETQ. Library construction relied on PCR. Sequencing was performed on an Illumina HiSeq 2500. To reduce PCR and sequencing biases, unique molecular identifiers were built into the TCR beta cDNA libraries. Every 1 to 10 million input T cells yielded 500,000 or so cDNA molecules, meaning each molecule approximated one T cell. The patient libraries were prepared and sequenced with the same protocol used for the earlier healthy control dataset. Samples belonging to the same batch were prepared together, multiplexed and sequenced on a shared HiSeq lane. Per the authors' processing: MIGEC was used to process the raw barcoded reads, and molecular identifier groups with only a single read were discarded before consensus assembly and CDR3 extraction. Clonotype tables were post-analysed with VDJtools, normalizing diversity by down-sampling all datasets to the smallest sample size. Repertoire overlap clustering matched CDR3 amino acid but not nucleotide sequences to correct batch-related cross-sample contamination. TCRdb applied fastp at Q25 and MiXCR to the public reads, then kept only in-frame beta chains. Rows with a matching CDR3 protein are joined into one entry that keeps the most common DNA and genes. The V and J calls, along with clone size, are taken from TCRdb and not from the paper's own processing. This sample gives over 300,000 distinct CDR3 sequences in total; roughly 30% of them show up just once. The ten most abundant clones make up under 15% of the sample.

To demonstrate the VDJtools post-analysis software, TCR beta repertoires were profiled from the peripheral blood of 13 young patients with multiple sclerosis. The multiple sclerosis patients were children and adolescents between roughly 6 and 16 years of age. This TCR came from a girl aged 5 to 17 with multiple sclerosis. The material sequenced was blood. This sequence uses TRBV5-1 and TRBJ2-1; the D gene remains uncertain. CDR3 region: CASSLRENGYNEQFF. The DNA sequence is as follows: TGCGCCAGCAGCTTGAGGGAAAACGGCTACAATGAGCAGTTCTTC.